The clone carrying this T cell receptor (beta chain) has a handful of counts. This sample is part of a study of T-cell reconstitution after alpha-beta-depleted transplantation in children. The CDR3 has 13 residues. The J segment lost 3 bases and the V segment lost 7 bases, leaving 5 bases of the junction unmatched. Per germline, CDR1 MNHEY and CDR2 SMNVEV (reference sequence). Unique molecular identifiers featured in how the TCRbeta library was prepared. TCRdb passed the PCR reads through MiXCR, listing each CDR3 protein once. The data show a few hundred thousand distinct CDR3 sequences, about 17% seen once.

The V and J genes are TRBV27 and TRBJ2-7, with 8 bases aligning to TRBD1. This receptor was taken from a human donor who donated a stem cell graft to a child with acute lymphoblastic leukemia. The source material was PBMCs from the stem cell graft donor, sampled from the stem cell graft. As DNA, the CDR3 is TGTGCCAGCATGGGACAGGACCTCTACGAGCAGTACTTC. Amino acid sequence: CASMGQDLYEQYF.